Each of the 10 T cell receptor beta chains below was sequenced from the same sample in a study of metastatic and nonmetastatic thyroid tumors. TCRdb re-called clones from the PCR reads using MiXCR. The profile shows approximately 31,000 clones, about a sixth of them singletons. Patients were all untreated before their thyroid surgery. Sequencing was done on a sample of blood. The receptors derive from a female donor with papillary thyroid cancer or a benign thyroid nodule (not recorded which). Some clones in this sample may be carry-over from other donors' samples.

This clone was detected many times. The CDR3 region has the DNA TGTGCCAGCTCACAGCGGGGGGGTATCTACAATGAGCAGTTCTTC. Translation gives CASSQRGGIYNEQFF. The rearrangement uses TRBV18 and TRBJ2-1; the match to TRBD2 covers 10 bases. Trimming removed 4 bases from V and 3 bases from J; junction bases left unmatched: 3. The CDR3 consists of 15 residues. The germline gives CDR1 KGHSH, CDR2 LQKENI.

This clone was counted at least ten times. The V and J genes are TRBV3-1 and TRBJ2-3; D remains unclear. Trimming cost V 3 bases and J 2 bases, with 9 bases left between them. In germline, CDR1 is LGHDT, CDR2 YNNKEL (reference sequence). The CDR3 sequence is 14 residues long. The DNA for the CDR3 is TGTGCCAGCAGCCAGGTCAGAGACACAGATACGCAGTATTTT. The encoded protein is CASSQVRDTDTQYF.

The CDR3 DNA follows: TGCGCCAGCAGCTTGTTTGTAAATAAGACCTACGAGCAGTACTTC. This sequence encodes CASSLFVNKTYEQYF. This sequence joins TRBV5-1 and TRBJ2-7, with unresolved D. The germline V and J ends were trimmed by 1 base and 2 bases, with 13 bases remaining between them. Germline CDR1 is SGHRS and CDR2 is YFSETQ. The CDR3 extends over 15 amino acids.

The chain combines TRBV4-1 with TRBJ2-7; weak D call: TRBD2 (6 bases). From germline, CDR1 is MGHRA and CDR2 YSYEKL. The CDR3 has 13 residues. The V end lost 4 bases, the J end lost 5 bases, and 12 bases lay between the germline ends. The DNA of the CDR3 is TGCGCCAGCAGCCTGCGGGACTCGGACGAGCAGTACTTC. It encodes CASSLRDSDEQYF.

Worth noting for this clone: A read error is possible here, since a much larger clone lies one base away. V and J are TRBV29-1 and TRBJ1-2; no clear D. Germline loops: CDR1 SQVTM, CDR2 ANQGSEA. This CDR3 is 12 amino acids long. Trimming took 3 bases from V and 1 from J, leaving 6 bases between them. The CDR3 is CSVESYNYGYTF. Here the CDR3 DNA reads TGCAGCGTTGAGTCATATAACTATGGCTACACCTTC.

The rearrangement joins TRBV11-2 to TRBJ2-2, with TRBD2 matching 9 bases. V shed 1 base and J 5 bases; nucleotides not matched to a gene: 8. Germline V gene sequence: CDR1 SGHAT, CDR2 FQNNGV. The CDR3 runs to 17 residues. DNA for the CDR3: TGTGCCAGCAGCTTAGGCGTAGCGGGAGAACGAACCGGGGAGCTGTTTTTT. Translating gives CASSLGVAGERTGELFF.

This clone turned up a few times. The chain links TRBV6-6 to TRBJ1-1; 7 bases match TRBD1. The V gene's germline CDR1 is MNHNY and CDR2 SVGAGI (reference sequence). Trimming took 3 bases from V and 1 from J; bases not matched to a gene: 2. The CDR3 length is 14 residues. The CDR3 nucleotides read TGTGCCAGCAGTTATAGGGACAGGAACACTGAAGCTTTCTTT. Translating gives CASSYRDRNTEAFF.

This clone was recorded many times. The V gene is TRBV7-9, the J gene TRBJ1-6; D possibly corresponds to TRBD1 (5 bases). V lost 5 bases and J lost 11, with 13 bases in between. This CDR3 comprises 13 residues. Looked up from germline, CDR1 is SEHNR and CDR2 is FQNEAQ (reference sequence). Here the CDR3 reads CASSQRQFAPLHF. DNA for the CDR3: TGTGCCAGCAGCCAGCGACAGTTCGCACCCCTCCACTTT.

This clone was picked up a small number of times. The rearrangement links TRBV24-1 to TRBJ2-3; TRBD2 aligns across 12 bases. The CDR3 extends over 16 amino acids. Germline V gene data show CDR1 as KGHDR and CDR2 as SFDVKD. V was pared by 6 bases and J by 6 bases, with 9 bases of the junction left unmatched. The CDR3 nucleotides are TGTGCCACCAGTTATTCCCGACTAGCGGGAGTGGATACGCAGTATTTT. Protein: CATSYSRLAGVDTQYF.

V usage is TRBV5-1 and J usage is TRBJ2-3; no reliable D call. Germline CDR1 and CDR2: SGHRS and YFSETQ. V lost 4 bases and J 2 bases, leaving 8 bases between the germline ends. The CDR3 runs 13 residues. CDR3 coding DNA: TGCGCCAGCAGCCGTCAGATCACAGATACGCAGTATTTT. Its translation is CASSRQITDTQYF.